These 17 T cell receptor beta chains came from one sample sequenced in a study of pediatric ulcerative colitis. Some clones are missing from TCRdb's copy, which holds only in-frame ones; the method was immunoSEQ multiplex PCR. The sample lists more than 15,000 clones, 74% occurring once. The rectum was sampled with one to two pinch biopsies at colonoscopy. The sequenced sample consisted of gut tissue. The receptors stem from a girl aged 5-17 years with moderate ulcerative colitis.

This chain links TRBV30 with TRBJ1-3, with D uncertain. Germline lookup yields CDR1 GTSNPN and CDR2 SVGIG (reference sequence). V was shortened by 2 bases and J by 7 bases, with 9 bases between the two germline ends. The CDR3 contains 12 residues. CDR3 sequence: CAWSKRANTIYF. The CDR3 DNA reads TGTGCCTGGAGTAAGAGGGCGAACACCATATATTTT. Full variable domain (remainder filled in from reference TRBV30 and TRBJ1-3): SQTIHQWPATLVQPVGSPLSLECTVEGTSNPNLYWYRQAAGRGLQLLFYSVGIGQISSEVPQNLSASRPQDRQFILSSKKLLLSDSGFYLCAWSKRANTIYFGEGSWLTVV.

The chain links TRBV5-1 to TRBJ1-6; 7 nucleotides match TRBD1. CDR1 is SGHRS and CDR2 is YFSETQ in the germline V gene. CDR3 length: 14 residues. Trimming took 4 bases from V and 5 from J; bases not matched to a gene: 3. The DNA of the CDR3 is TGCGCCAGCAGCCCCGGGACAGATAATTCACCCCTCCACTTT. Protein product: CASSPGTDNSPLHF.

This clone rates as medium-sized. The genes are TRBV6-1 and TRBJ2-7; TRBD1 matches at 7 bases. CDR3 length equals 13 residues. The germline V gene encodes CDR1 MNHNS and CDR2 SASEGT. After removal of 7 bases from V and 6 bases from J, the junction contained 9 bases not matched to a gene. In nucleotides, the CDR3 is TGTGCCAGCAATATGGACAGGTCCGGCGAGCAGTACTTC. Protein: CASNMDRSGEQYF.

The chain joins TRBV19 to TRBJ2-3; 10 bases match TRBD1. Germline V gene sequence: CDR1 LNHDA, CDR2 SQIVND (reference sequence). The CDR3 is 18 residues long. The ends lost 8 bases at V and 2 bases at J; junction bases unmatched: 16. CDR3 in amino acids: CASPPNRDRGPITDTQYF. CDR3 sequence (DNA): TGTGCCAGTCCTCCGAATCGGGACAGGGGCCCTATCACAGATACGCAGTATTTT. Full variable domain (rest looked up from reference TRBV19 and TRBJ2-3): DGGITQSPKYLFRKEGQNVTLSCEQNLNHDAMYWYRQDPGQGLRLIYYSQIVNDFQKGDIAEGYSVSREKKESFPLTVTSAQKNPTAFYLCASPPNRDRGPITDTQYFGPGTRLTVL.

The chain combines TRBV7-3 with TRBJ2-1; D call uncertain. CDR1 SGHTA and CDR2 FQGTGA come from the germline V gene. V was pared by 2 bases and J by 2 bases, with 7 bases between. The CDR3 spans 14 residues. CDR3 bases: TGTGCCAGCAGCTTATCCCCCACCTACAATGAGCAGTTCTTC. It translates to CASSLSPTYNEQFF.

This chain joins TRBV18 and TRBJ2-1, with 11 bases identical to TRBD2. Looked up from germline, CDR1 is KGHSH and CDR2 is LQKENI. V was clipped by 3 bases and J by 7 bases; unmatched bases: 8. The CDR3 has 16 amino acids. The CDR3 DNA follows: TGTGCCAGCTCACCTCCCTCTAGCGGGAGGCGGAATGAGCAGTTCTTC. This sequence encodes CASSPPSSGRRNEQFF.

The chain employs TRBV6-6 and TRBJ1-2, with D unresolved. Germline V gives CDR1 MNHNY, CDR2 SVGAGI (reference sequence). The V and J ends lost 2 bases and 1 base respectively, with 2 bases between them. CDR3 size: 12 residues. CDR3 amino acids: CASSYHNYGYTF. The CDR3 DNA follows: TGTGCCAGCAGTTACCATAACTATGGCTACACCTTC.

The J gene is TRBJ2-1, the V gene TRBV7-3; 10 bases fit TRBD2. The junction had 3 bases not matched to a gene; V was cut back by 3 bases and J by 4 bases. The germline V gene has CDR1 SGHTA and CDR2 FQGTGA. The CDR3 consists of 15 residues. Written as DNA, the CDR3 is TGTGCCAGCAGCTTCGGACTAGCGGATTACAATGAGCAGTTCTTC. As protein: CASSFGLADYNEQFF.

V is TRBV5-6 and J is TRBJ2-1; D may match TRBD1 or TRBD2 (5 bases each). The germline gives CDR1 SGHDT, CDR2 YYEEEE. The V end was cut by 0 bases, the J end by 0 bases, with 10 bases between. The CDR3 runs 16 residues. CDR3 nucleotide sequence: TGTGCCAGCAGCTTGGCAGCAGGGACCTCCTACAATGAGCAGTTCTTC. Its translation: CASSLAAGTSYNEQFF.

CDR3 bases: TGTGCCAGCAGCTTACCCCCGGGGGGGGGAAAAGCTTTCTTT. It is translated as CASSLPPGGGKAFF. The rearrangement uses TRBV7-9 and TRBJ1-1, with D perhaps matching TRBD1 (5 bases). Between the trimmed V and J ends, which lost 2 bases and 9 bases, there was a span of 16 bases. Germline V lookup: CDR1 SEHNR, CDR2 FQNEAQ (reference sequence). CDR3 size: 14 residues.

The CDR3 DNA follows: TGTGCCAGCAGGGGGACAGGGGGTGGGACTGAAGCTTTCTTT. Its protein product is CASRGTGGGTEAFF. The chain joins TRBV2 to TRBJ1-1, with 11 bases lining up with TRBD1. The CDR3 sequence is 14 residues long. V gave up 6 bases and J gave up 5 bases; unmatched junction bases: 5. CDR1 is SNHLY, CDR2 FYNNEI, per germline.

This sequence joins TRBV6-4 and TRBJ2-1; 8 bases fit TRBD1. The CDR3 has 14 amino acids. Per germline, CDR1 MRHNA and CDR2 SNTAGT. The J segment lost 3 bases and the V segment lost 3 bases, leaving 1 base of the junction unmatched. CDR3 DNA: TGTGCCAGCAGTGAACAGGGGGACTACAATGAGCAGTTCTTC. This encodes CASSEQGDYNEQFF.

Regarding this clone: This sample also contains other DNA sequences that code for the same CDR3. V gene TRBV29-1 combines with J gene TRBJ1-2, with D possibly matching TRBD1 (5 bases). The germline CDR1 and CDR2 sequences are SQVTM and ANQGSEA. This CDR3 is built from 14 residues. V was pared by 1 base and J by 1 base, with 10 bases between. The chain's CDR3 is CSVEGRGINYGYTF. In nucleotides, the CDR3 is TGCAGCGTTGAAGGCCGGGGGATTAACTATGGCTACACCTTC. The entire variable domain, with the rest obtained from reference TRBV29-1 and TRBJ1-2, is as follows: SAVISQKPSRDICQRGTSLTIQCQVDSQVTMMFWYRQQPGQSLTLIATANQGSEATYESGFVIDKFPISRPNLTFSTLTVSNMSPEDSSIYLCSVEGRGINYGYTFGSGTRLTVV.

This clone has only one observation. CDR3 sequence (DNA): TGTGCCAGCAGTAACCCGGGATACCGTCTATGGAACTATGGCTACACCTTC. This sequence encodes CASSNPGYRLWNYGYTF. The chain is built from TRBV28 and TRBJ1-2; no clear D. Trimming cost V 5 bases and J 2 bases, with 21 bases left between them. This CDR3 contains 17 residues. The germline gives CDR1 MDHEN, CDR2 SYDVKM.

The chain carries TRBV6-5 and TRBJ2-5; no definite D call. Trimming removed 6 bases at V and 5 bases at J, with 19 bases between. The germline V gene has CDR1 MNHEY and CDR2 SVGAGI. The CDR3 runs 15 residues. The CDR3 DNA is TGTGCCAGCAGACCTGTTACGTGGGCCCGGGAGACCCAGTACTTC. It codes for CASRPVTWARETQYF.

The genes are TRBV11-3 and TRBJ2-1; no reliable D call. The CDR3 is 11 residues long. V dropped 5 bases and J dropped 4 bases, with 3 bases sitting between them. Germline CDR1 and CDR2: SGHNT and YENEEA. This CDR3 reads CASSEYNEQFF. In DNA, the CDR3 is TGTGCCAGCAGCGAATACAATGAGCAGTTCTTC.

The chain employs TRBV7-2 and TRBJ2-7, with D unclear. The CDR3 is 13 residues long. Germline-derived CDR1 and CDR2 are SGHTA and FQGNSA. Trimming removed 5 bases at V and 4 bases at J, with 12 bases between. The CDR3 bases are TGTGCCAGCAGCCCTAGGACCAAATACGAGCAGTACTTC. This sequence encodes CASSPRTKYEQYF.